This T cell receptor (beta chain) was retrieved from a study of blood T cell repertoires in COVID-19. The CDR3 contains 17 residues. Losses at the gene ends were 6 bases for V and 5 bases for J; bases not matched to a gene: 15. The V gene's germline CDR1 is WNHNN and CDR2 SYGVQD (reference sequence). Original analysis: For nucleated cells, counts were estimated from reference gene primer amplification. Profiled with immunoSEQ multiplex PCR; TCRdb holds only in-frame clones, not every one. V and J calls and clone size are those listed in that table; D and trimming were worked out from the DNA. The sample lists roughly 250,000 clones, over 75% occurring once.

Sequenced sample: peripheral blood. The V and J genes are TRBV10-1 and TRBJ2-7; 11 bases are a match to TRBD2. The clonotype originates from a human donor in a cohort sampled during active COVID-19. This chain's CDR3 is CASRHMTGTSGGDEQYF. The CDR3 DNA reads as TGCGCCAGCAGACACATGACCGGGACTAGCGGAGGCGACGAGCAGTACTTC.